This T cell receptor (beta chain) was profiled in a study of cytomegalovirus exposure and HLA in healthy donors. The donors were part of the validation cohort of some 120 subjects. That cohort was separate from the first cohort, which comprised several hundred subjects. Germline V gene lookup returns CDR1 MDHEN and CDR2 SYDVKM. This CDR3 comprises 13 residues. The germline V and J ends were trimmed by 5 bases and 0 bases, with 7 bases remaining between them. With respect to this clone: The antigen is undetermined.

Generated by immunoSEQ multiplex PCR, the TCRdb table keeps only in-frame clones and is missing some. The repertoire holds 45,000 or so clones, with 93% as singletons. Findings and limits, study-wide: High specificity and sensitivity for cytomegalovirus status were reported for the classifier. Some public TCRs appeared in many individuals, while most sequences were rare.

The sample consisted of PBMCs. This TCR was sampled from a young woman in good health and CMV-seronegative. V gene TRBV28 combines with J gene TRBJ1-1, with D perhaps matching TRBD1 (6 bases). CDR3 sequence reads: CASSTGMNTEAFF. The CDR3 bases are TGTGCCAGCAGTACAGGGATGAACACTGAAGCTTTCTTT.